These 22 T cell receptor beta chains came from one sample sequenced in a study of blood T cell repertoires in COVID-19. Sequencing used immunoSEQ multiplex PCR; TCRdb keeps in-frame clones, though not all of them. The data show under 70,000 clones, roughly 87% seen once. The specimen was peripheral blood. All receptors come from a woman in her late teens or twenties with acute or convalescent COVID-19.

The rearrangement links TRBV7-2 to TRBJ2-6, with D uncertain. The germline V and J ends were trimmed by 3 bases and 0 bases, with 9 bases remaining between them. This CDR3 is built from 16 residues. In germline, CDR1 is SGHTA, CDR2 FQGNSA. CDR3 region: CASSFISFSGANVLTF. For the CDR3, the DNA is TGTGCCAGCAGCTTTATTTCTTTCTCTGGGGCCAACGTCCTGACTTTC.

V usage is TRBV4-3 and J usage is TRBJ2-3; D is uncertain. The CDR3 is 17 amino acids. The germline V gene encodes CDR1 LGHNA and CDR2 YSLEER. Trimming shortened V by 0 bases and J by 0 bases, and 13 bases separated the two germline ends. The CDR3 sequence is CASSQDRASASTDTQYF. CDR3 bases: TGCGCCAGCAGCCAAGATCGCGCCTCAGCGAGCACAGATACGCAGTATTTT.

The CDR3 DNA sequence: TGTGCCAGCAGTTCAGGGGCGAGGACTGAAGCTTTCTTT. This gives the protein CASSSGARTEAFF. V is TRBV12-3 or TRBV12-4 and J is TRBJ1-1; perhaps TRBD1 as D (6 bases). The CDR3 totals 13 residues. Between the trimmed V and J ends, which lost 4 bases and 5 bases, there was a span of 11 bases.

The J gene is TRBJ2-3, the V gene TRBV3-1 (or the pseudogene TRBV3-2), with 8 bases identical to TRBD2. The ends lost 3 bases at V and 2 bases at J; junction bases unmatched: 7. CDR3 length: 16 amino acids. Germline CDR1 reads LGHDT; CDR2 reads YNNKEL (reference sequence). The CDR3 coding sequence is TGTGCCAGCAGCCATTCACGGGGGGGCCCCACAGATACGCAGTATTTT. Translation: CASSHSRGGPTDTQYF.

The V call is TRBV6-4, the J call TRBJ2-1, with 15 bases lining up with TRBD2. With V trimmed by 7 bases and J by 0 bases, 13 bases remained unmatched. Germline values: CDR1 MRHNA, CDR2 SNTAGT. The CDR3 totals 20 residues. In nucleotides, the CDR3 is TGTGCCAGCATTACTATTTCGGGACTAGCGGGGGGATTCTCCTACAATGAGCAGTTCTTC. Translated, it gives CASITISGLAGGFSYNEQFF.

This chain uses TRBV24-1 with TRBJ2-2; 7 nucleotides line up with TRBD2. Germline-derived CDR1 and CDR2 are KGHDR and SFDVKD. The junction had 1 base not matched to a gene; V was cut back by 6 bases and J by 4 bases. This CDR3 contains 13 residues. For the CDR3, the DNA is TGTGCCACCAGTAGCGGGGTCACCGGGGAGCTGTTTTTT. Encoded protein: CATSSGVTGELFF.

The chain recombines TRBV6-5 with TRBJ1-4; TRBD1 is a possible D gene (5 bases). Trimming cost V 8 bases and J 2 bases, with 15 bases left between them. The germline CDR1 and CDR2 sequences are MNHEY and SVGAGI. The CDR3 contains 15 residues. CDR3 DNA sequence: TGTGCCAGCGGCGGCAGGGAATATACTAATGAAAAACTGTTTTTT. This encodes CASGGREYTNEKLFF.

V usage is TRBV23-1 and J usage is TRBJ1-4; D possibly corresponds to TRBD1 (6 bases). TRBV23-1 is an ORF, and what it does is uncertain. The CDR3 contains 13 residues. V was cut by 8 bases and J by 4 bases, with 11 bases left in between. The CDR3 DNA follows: TGCGCCAGCCACAGACAGGATAATGAAAAACTGTTTTTT. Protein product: CASHRQDNEKLFF.

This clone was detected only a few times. The CDR3 reads CASSARGNSPWDEQFF. CDR3 DNA sequence: TGTGCCAGCAGCGCCCGGGGGAACAGCCCCTGGGATGAGCAGTTCTTC. The V call is TRBV9, the J call TRBJ2-1; possible D gene TRBD2, 6 bases. Germline values: CDR1 SGDLS, CDR2 YYNGEE. The V and J ends lost 3 bases and 8 bases respectively, with 21 bases between them. The CDR3 length is 16 residues.

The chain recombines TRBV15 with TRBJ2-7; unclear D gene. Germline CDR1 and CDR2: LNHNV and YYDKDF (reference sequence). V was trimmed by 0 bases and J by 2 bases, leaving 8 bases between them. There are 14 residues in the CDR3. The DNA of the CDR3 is TGTGCCACCAGCAGAGATTTGGGCCCCTACGAGCAGTACTTC. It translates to CATSRDLGPYEQYF.

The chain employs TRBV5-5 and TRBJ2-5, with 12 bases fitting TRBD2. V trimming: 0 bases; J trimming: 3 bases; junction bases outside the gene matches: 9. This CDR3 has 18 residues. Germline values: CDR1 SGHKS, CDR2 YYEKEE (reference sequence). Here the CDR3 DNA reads TGTGCCAGCAGCTTGGGGGTTATCGGACTAGCGGGAAAAGAGACCCAGTACTTC. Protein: CASSLGVIGLAGKETQYF.

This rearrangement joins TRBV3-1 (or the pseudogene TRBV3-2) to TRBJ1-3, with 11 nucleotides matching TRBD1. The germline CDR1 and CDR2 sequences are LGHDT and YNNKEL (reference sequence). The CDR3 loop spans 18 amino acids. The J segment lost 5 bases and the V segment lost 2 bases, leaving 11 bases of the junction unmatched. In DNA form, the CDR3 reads TGTGCCAGCAGCCAAAATTTGGGGACAGGGGGAACCCGAAACACCATATATTTT. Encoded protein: CASSQNLGTGGTRNTIYF.

CDR3 DNA sequence: TGTGCCAGTAGTCCGGCTAGCGGAGTCTACGAGCAGTACTTC. It yields the protein CASSPASGVYEQYF. This chain uses TRBV19 with TRBJ2-7; 7 bases align to TRBD2. Trimming removed 5 bases from V and 3 bases from J; junction bases left unmatched: 7. CDR1 is LNHDA and CDR2 is SQIVND in the germline V gene (reference sequence). The length of the CDR3 is 14 residues.

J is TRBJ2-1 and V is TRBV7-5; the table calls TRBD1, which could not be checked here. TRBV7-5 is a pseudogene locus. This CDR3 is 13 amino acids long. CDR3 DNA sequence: TGTGCCAGAACCAGGGGGTGGTGGAATGAGCAGTTCTTC. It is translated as CARTRGWWNEQFF.

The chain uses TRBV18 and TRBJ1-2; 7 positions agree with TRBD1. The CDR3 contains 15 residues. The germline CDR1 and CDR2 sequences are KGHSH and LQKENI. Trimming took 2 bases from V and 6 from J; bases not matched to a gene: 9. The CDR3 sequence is CASSPFTGAGDGYTF. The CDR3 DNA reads TGTGCCAGCTCACCATTCACAGGGGCAGGGGATGGCTACACCTTC.

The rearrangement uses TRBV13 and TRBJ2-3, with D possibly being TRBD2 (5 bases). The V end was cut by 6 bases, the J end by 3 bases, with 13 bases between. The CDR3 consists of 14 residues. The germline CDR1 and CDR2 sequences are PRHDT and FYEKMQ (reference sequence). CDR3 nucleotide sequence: TGTGCCAGCAGGACGGGGTCTGGTACAGATACGCAGTATTTT. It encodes CASRTGSGTDTQYF.

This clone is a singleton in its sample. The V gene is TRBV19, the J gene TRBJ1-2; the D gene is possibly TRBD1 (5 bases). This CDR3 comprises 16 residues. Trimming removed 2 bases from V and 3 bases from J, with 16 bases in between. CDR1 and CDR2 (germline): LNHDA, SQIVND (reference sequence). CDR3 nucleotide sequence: TGTGCCAGTAGTATACTGTCTGGCGCCAGGGACTATGGCTACACCTTC. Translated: CASSILSGARDYGYTF.

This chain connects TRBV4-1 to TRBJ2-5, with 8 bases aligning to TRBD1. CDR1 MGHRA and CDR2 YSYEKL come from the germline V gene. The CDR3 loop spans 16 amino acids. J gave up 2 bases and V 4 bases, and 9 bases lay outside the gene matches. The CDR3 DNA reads TGCGCCAGCAGCCTCACAACCGGGACAGGACAAGAGACCCAGTACTTC. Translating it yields CASSLTTGTGQETQYF.

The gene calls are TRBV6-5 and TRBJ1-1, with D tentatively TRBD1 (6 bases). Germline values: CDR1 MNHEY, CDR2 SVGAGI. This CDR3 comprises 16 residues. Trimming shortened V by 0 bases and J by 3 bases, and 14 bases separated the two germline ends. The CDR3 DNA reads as TGTGCCAGCAGTTACTCCGGCAGGGGATTGTACACTGAAGCTTTCTTT. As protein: CASSYSGRGLYTEAFF.

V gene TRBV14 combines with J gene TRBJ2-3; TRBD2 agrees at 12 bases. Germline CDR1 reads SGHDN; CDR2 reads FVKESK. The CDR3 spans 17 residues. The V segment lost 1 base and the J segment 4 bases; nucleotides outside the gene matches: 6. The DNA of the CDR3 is TGTGCCAGCAGCCAAGGACTAGCGGGAGACCCGCCAGATACGCAGTATTTT. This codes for CASSQGLAGDPPDTQYF.

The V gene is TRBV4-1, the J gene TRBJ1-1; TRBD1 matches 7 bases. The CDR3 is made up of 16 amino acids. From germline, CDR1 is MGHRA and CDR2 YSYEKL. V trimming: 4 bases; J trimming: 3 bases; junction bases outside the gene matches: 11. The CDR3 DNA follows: TGCGCCAGCAGCCCTGGCAAGTTCGGGACAGACACTGAAGCTTTCTTT. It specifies CASSPGKFGTDTEAFF.

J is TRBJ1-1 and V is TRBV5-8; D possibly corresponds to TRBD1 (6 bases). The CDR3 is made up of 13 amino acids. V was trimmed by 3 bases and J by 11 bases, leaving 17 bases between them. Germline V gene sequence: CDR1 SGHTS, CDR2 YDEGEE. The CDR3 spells CASSSTGTRSAFF. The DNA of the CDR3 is TGTGCCAGCAGCTCAACCGGGACACGTTCCGCTTTCTTT. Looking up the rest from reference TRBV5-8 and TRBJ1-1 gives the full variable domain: EAGVTQSPTHLIKTRGQQATLRCSPISGHTSVYWYQQALGLGLQFLLWYDEGEERNRGNFPPRFSGRQFPNYSSELNVNALELEDSALYLCASSSTGTRSAFFGQGTRLTVV.